The rows below give T cell receptor beta chains drawn from one sample of a study of identical twins. TCRdb re-called the 5' RACE reads through MiXCR, storing one row per CDR3 protein. This repertoire shows under 350,000 distinct CDR3 sequences, roughly 10% found once; its top ten account for about 7.1%. These records were also assigned to another study, of yellow fever vaccine responses in identical twins.

Input material: CD8+ T cells sorted from blood. The receptors originated from a woman under 30 in good health. Both conserved end residues are trimmed from each CDR3. The order of the fields is J gene, V gene, CDR3 protein.

TRBJ2-7	TRBV29-1	SVDSFGAAGEQY
TRBJ1-1	TRBV24-1	ATRQGTNTEAF
TRBJ2-1	TRBV5-4	ASSLLLGSSYNEQF
TRBJ1-1	TRBV7-9	ASSPPRPGANTEAF
TRBJ2-1	TRBV19	ASSILSSYNEQF
TRBJ2-5	TRBV11-3	ASSRGAGVEETQY
TRBJ2-6	TRBV21-1	ASSQTRRRLSGANVLT
TRBJ2-1	TRBV6-4	ASSTGTSNLNEQF
TRBJ2-3	TRBV6-5	ASSYYMGSRTSTDTQY
TRBJ2-7	TRBV29-1	SVGRGYAYEQY
TRBJ1-2	TRBV4-1	ASSQDRQSYGYT
TRBJ2-4	TRBV20-1	SATTWDGNIQY
TRBJ2-5	TRBV20-1	SALRYDSQETQY
TRBJ2-5	TRBV15	ATSRPGDPWY
TRBJ2-1	TRBV7-9	ASSSDSYYNEQF
TRBJ2-2	TRBV15	ATSRDRGELF
TRBJ2-7	TRBV7-9	ASRSPGDYEQY
TRBJ2-3	TRBV12-3/TRBV12-4	ASSLSLAETDTQY
TRBJ1-2	TRBV29-1	SVDSHYGYT
TRBJ2-5	TRBV4-3	ASSQDWLAGHQETQY
TRBJ2-7	TRBV20-1	SAFEGPQY
TRBJ2-1	TRBV7-8	ASSLGRADNEQF
TRBJ1-1	TRBV20-1	SARDEGAEAF
TRBJ2-3	TRBV9	ASSVKVVADTQY
TRBJ2-3	TRBV9	ASSVGGDSDTQY